The 23 T cell receptor beta chains below all came from one sample that was sequenced in a study of cytomegalovirus exposure and HLA in healthy donors. Amplification used 60 Vbeta primers and 13 Jbeta primers. The table came from immunoSEQ multiplex PCR; TCRdb's copy has only in-frame clones and leaves some out. Among 140,000 or so clones listed, around 80% were seen once. Sequenced input: PBMCs. These receptors were collected from a woman aged 30 to 39 in good health and CMV-seronegative.

The V and J genes are TRBV6-5 and TRBJ2-7; 10 nucleotides line up with TRBD2. In germline, CDR1 is MNHEY, CDR2 SVGAGI. This CDR3 is 15 amino acids long. The trim removed 6 bases at V and 2 bases at J, leaving 7 bases unmatched. The CDR3 sequence is CASSLERGGTYEQYF. Here the CDR3 DNA reads TGTGCCAGCAGCCTCGAGCGGGGGGGAACCTACGAGCAGTACTTC.

This clone was detected only once. The V call is TRBV5-1, the J call TRBJ2-2, with D perhaps matching TRBD2 (7 bases). The V end lost 0 bases, the J end lost 5 bases, and 17 bases lay between the germline ends. The CDR3 totals 17 residues. The germline CDR1 and CDR2 sequences are SGHRS and YFSETQ. The CDR3 DNA follows: TGCGCCAGCAGCTTGGCCGTGGGCGGGGGCGGAACCGGGGAGCTGTTTTTT. Protein sequence: CASSLAVGGGGTGELFF.

This rearrangement joins TRBV19 to TRBJ1-5; 7 bases agree with TRBD1. V was pared by 7 bases and J by 7 bases, with 10 bases of the junction left unmatched. The CDR3 spans 14 residues. CDR1 and CDR2 (germline): LNHDA, SQIVND (reference sequence). The CDR3 bases are TGTGCCAGTACCCCCGGGAGGGGGCGGCAGCCCCAGCATTTT. It codes for CASTPGRGRQPQHF. The complete variable domain, with remaining parts taken from reference TRBV19 and TRBJ1-5, reads DGGITQSPKYLFRKEGQNVTLSCEQNLNHDAMYWYRQDPGQGLRLIYYSQIVNDFQKGDIAEGYSVSREKKESFPLTVTSAQKNPTAFYLCASTPGRGRQPQHFGDGTRLSIL.

V and J are TRBV5-4 and TRBJ1-6; possible D gene TRBD1, 6 bases. CDR1 is SGHNT, CDR2 YYREEE, per germline (reference sequence). The CDR3 is made up of 13 amino acids. V shed 6 bases and J shed 7 bases, with 11 bases lying between them. For the CDR3, the DNA is TGTGCCAGCAATGGGCAGGGGAATTCACCCCTCCACTTT. It specifies CASNGQGNSPLHF.

This clone came up once. The V gene is TRBV19, the J gene TRBJ2-6; 8 nucleotides agree with TRBD1. The CDR3 has 14 amino acids. Germline V gene lookup returns CDR1 LNHDA and CDR2 SQIVND (reference sequence). J gave up 6 bases and V 5 bases, and 3 bases lay outside the gene matches. DNA for the CDR3: TGTGCCAGTAGTGTGACAGGGGTGGCCAACGTCCTGACTTTC. Translating gives CASSVTGVANVLTF.

To note about this clone: A junction end diverges from the germline sequence, so it may reflect a read error. The chain combines TRBV7-9 with TRBJ2-7; 9 nucleotides agree with TRBD1. The CDR3 sequence is 17 residues long. In germline, CDR1 is SEHNR, CDR2 FQNEAQ (reference sequence). The CDR3 loop reads CSSSLARGQGSSYEQYF. As DNA, the CDR3 is TGTTCCAGCAGCTTAGCGAGGGGACAGGGATCCTCCTACGAGCAGTACTTC.

The J gene is TRBJ1-3, the V gene TRBV4-1; weak D call: TRBD1 (6 bases). V was trimmed by 0 bases and J by 8 bases, leaving 14 bases between them. The germline CDR1 and CDR2 sequences are MGHRA and YSYEKL. The CDR3 runs to 15 residues. The CDR3: CASSQDLQGGDTIYF. The CDR3 nucleotides are TGCGCCAGCAGCCAAGATTTACAGGGCGGAGACACCATATATTTT.

The chain joins TRBV11-2 to TRBJ2-3, with 8 bases identical to TRBD2. CDR1 and CDR2 (germline): SGHAT, FQNNGV. CDR3 length: 15 amino acids. Trimming removed 1 base from V and 4 bases from J; junction bases left unmatched: 4. The CDR3 sequence is CASSLVRGAADTQYF. The CDR3 DNA is TGTGCCAGCAGCTTAGTGCGGGGGGCAGCAGATACGCAGTATTTT.

This clone was counted between two and nine times. This chain uses TRBV2 with TRBJ1-1; D possibly corresponds to TRBD1 (5 bases). The CDR3 runs to 15 residues. Trimming removed 0 bases from V and 1 base from J, with 9 bases in between. Per germline, CDR1 SNHLY and CDR2 FYNNEI. Here the CDR3 DNA reads TGTGCCAGCAGTGAAGCGGAGGGGACGAACACTGAAGCTTTCTTT. It codes for CASSEAEGTNTEAFF. The whole variable domain, remainder taken from reference TRBV2 and TRBJ1-1, is EPEVTQTPSHQVTQMGQEVILRCVPISNHLYFYWYRQILGQKVEFLVSFYNNEISEKSEIFDDQFSVERPDGSNFTLKIRSTKLEDSAMYFCASSEAEGTNTEAFFGQGTRLTVV.

The chain couples TRBV5-1 to TRBJ2-1; 15 bases fit TRBD2. This CDR3 comprises 16 residues. Per germline, CDR1 SGHRS and CDR2 YFSETQ. After removal of 4 bases from V and 7 bases from J, the junction contained 6 bases not matched to a gene. CDR3 in amino acids: CASSRTSGGEINEQFF. DNA for the CDR3: TGCGCCAGCAGCCGGACTAGCGGGGGGGAGATTAATGAGCAGTTCTTC.

The chain is built from TRBV7-2 and TRBJ2-7; weak D call: TRBD2 (6 bases). The germline gives CDR1 SGHTA, CDR2 FQGNSA. The V end lost 5 bases, the J end lost 4 bases, and 12 bases lay between the germline ends. The CDR3 is 13 amino acids. The CDR3: CASSPPGLYEQYF. CDR3 coding DNA: TGTGCCAGCAGCCCCCCGGGACTTTACGAGCAGTACTTC.

For the CDR3, the DNA is TGTGCCAGCAGCGTAGGAATCGGCGGGAGGTTTGAGACCCAGTACTTC. Its protein product is CASSVGIGGRFETQYF. The chain has TRBV9 and TRBJ2-5, with TRBD2 matching 8 bases. Looked up from germline, CDR1 is SGDLS and CDR2 is YYNGEE. V dropped 0 bases and J dropped 5; count of bases not matched to a gene: 9. CDR3 length equals 16 residues.

The CDR3 region has the DNA TGCGCCAGCAGCCCTCTAGCGGGAGGCTCCTACGAGCAGTACTTC. The encoded protein is CASSPLAGGSYEQYF. The V call is TRBV5-1, the J call TRBJ2-7; 11 bases agree with TRBD2. After removal of 4 bases from V and 0 bases from J, the junction contained 3 bases not matched to a gene. CDR1 and CDR2 from the germline V gene are SGHRS and YFSETQ. CDR3 length: 15 amino acids.

This chain connects TRBV5-5 to TRBJ1-1; no firm D call. Germline CDR1 is SGHKS and CDR2 is YYEKEE (reference sequence). CDR3 length: 13 amino acids. The V end was cut by 4 bases, the J end by 8 bases, with 15 bases between. The CDR3 protein is CASSLTEYTEAFF. The DNA for the CDR3 is TGTGCCAGCAGCCTTACAGAGTATACCGAAGCTTTCTTT.

This rearrangement joins TRBV11-2 to TRBJ2-3, with a possible D match to TRBD2 (5 bases). The V and J ends lost 0 bases and 0 bases respectively, with 16 bases between them. Germline V gives CDR1 SGHAT, CDR2 FQNNGV. The CDR3 spans 18 residues. The CDR3 protein is CASSLEYPRAVSTDTQYF. The CDR3 DNA sequence: TGTGCCAGCAGCTTAGAGTATCCGCGGGCCGTCAGCACAGATACGCAGTATTTT.

V usage is TRBV2 and J usage is TRBJ2-1, with D unresolved. V lost 4 bases to trimming and J lost 0 bases, with 13 bases between them. The CDR3 is 16 residues long. CDR1 SNHLY and CDR2 FYNNEI come from the germline V gene. The CDR3 spells CASSGALISSYNEQFF. CDR3 coding DNA: TGTGCCAGCAGTGGCGCGCTGATTAGCTCCTACAATGAGCAGTTCTTC.

The rearrangement links TRBV28 to TRBJ2-1, with TRBD2 matching 11 bases. V lost 5 bases, J lost 15 bases, and 3 bases stayed unmatched. The CDR3 has 11 residues. The germline gives CDR1 MDHEN, CDR2 SYDVKM. The CDR3 protein is CASSVAGGPFF. The DNA for the CDR3 is TGTGCCAGCAGTGTAGCGGGAGGGCCGTTCTTC.

There are a few counts of this clone. This chain uses TRBV7-8 with TRBJ1-1; tentatively, D is TRBD1 (5 bases). The germline gives CDR1 SGHVS, CDR2 FQNEAQ. V was pared by 3 bases and J by 2 bases, with 22 bases between. The CDR3 runs to 18 residues. This CDR3 is CASSLGGSGGPTNTEAFF. Written as DNA, the CDR3 is TGTGCCAGCAGCTTGGGAGGTTCTGGGGGACCTACCAACACTGAAGCTTTCTTT.

This clone has a single count. This chain uses TRBV5-1 with TRBJ2-2, with TRBD2 as a possible D gene (5 bases). Germline V gives CDR1 SGHRS, CDR2 YFSETQ. V lost 2 bases to trimming and J lost 6 bases, with 8 bases between them. The CDR3 has 13 amino acids. CDR3 protein: CASSFSGAGELFF. The CDR3 DNA sequence: TGCGCCAGCAGCTTTTCCGGGGCCGGGGAGCTGTTTTTT.

This chain joins TRBV18 and TRBJ1-4; 10 bases are a match to TRBD1. Germline V lookup: CDR1 KGHSH, CDR2 LQKENI. The CDR3 is made up of 14 amino acids. V lost 6 bases, J lost 5 bases, and 3 bases stayed unmatched. This CDR3 is CASSPGQGNEKLFF. As DNA, the CDR3 is TGTGCCAGCTCGCCGGGACAGGGGAATGAAAAACTGTTTTTT.

The genes are TRBV14 and TRBJ1-1, with D possibly being TRBD1 (5 bases). Germline V gene lookup returns CDR1 SGHDN and CDR2 FVKESK. This CDR3 is built from 16 residues. V was cut by 2 bases and J by 3 bases, with 16 bases left in between. In nucleotides, the CDR3 is TGTGCCAGCAGCCAAAGAGGCAGGGTGGTAGACACTGAAGCTTTCTTT. Translation: CASSQRGRVVDTEAFF. Drawing the rest from reference TRBV14 and TRBJ1-1, the complete variable domain is EAGVTQFPSHSVIEKGQTVTLRCDPISGHDNLYWYRRVMGKEIKFLLHFVKESKQDESGMPNNRFLAERTGGTYSTLKVQPAELEDSGVYFCASSQRGRVVDTEAFFGQGTRLTVV.

The chain uses TRBV18 and TRBJ2-3, with a weak D call TRBD2 (6 bases). Germline values: CDR1 KGHSH, CDR2 LQKENI. V was trimmed by 2 bases and J by 4 bases, leaving 7 bases between them. The CDR3 has 13 residues. The CDR3 reads CASSPSGADTQYF. The DNA for the CDR3 is TGTGCCAGCTCACCATCGGGGGCAGATACGCAGTATTTT.

V and J are TRBV5-4 and TRBJ1-2; a weak D match, TRBD1 (6 bases). Germline CDR1 SGHNT, CDR2 YYREEE (reference sequence). Trimming removed 2 bases at V and 8 bases at J, with 16 bases between. CDR3 length: 14 amino acids. This CDR3 reads CASSFPMAGEGYTF. CDR3 coding DNA: TGTGCCAGCAGCTTCCCCATGGCAGGGGAGGGCTACACCTTC.